The sequence of this TCR beta chain was determined in a study of blood T cells in healthy people across ages. Sample-barcoded 5' priming and a J-beta primer mix drove a second PCR of 7 to 11 cycles. Each cDNA molecule was tagged by a template-switch adaptor with 12 random nucleotides. TCRdb re-analysed the 5' RACE reads in MiXCR, keeping a single row per CDR3 protein. The data contain roughly 1.7 million distinct CDR3 sequences, almost 35% of them seen just once; the ten biggest clones take up approximately 11%. This clonotype appeared a single time. Collection of roughly 9.6 milliliters of peripheral blood was performed for each donor. The CDR3 is made up of 15 amino acids. V dropped 3 bases and J dropped 7; count of bases not matched to a gene: 9. Looked up from germline, CDR1 is DFQATT and CDR2 is SNEGSKA (reference sequence).

This chain uses TRBV20-1 with TRBJ1-4; 9 bases map to TRBD1. The specimen sequenced was blood. The clonotype comes from a woman in her twenties or thirties in good health. The CDR3 bases are TGCAGTGCTAGCCCTCTAACAGGGGGCGGTGAAAAACTGTTTTTT. It translates to CSASPLTGGGEKLFF.